Following are 25 T cell receptor beta chains from one sample sequenced in a study of cytomegalovirus exposure and HLA in healthy donors. PCR primers comprised 60 Vbeta and 13 Jbeta primers. This table comes from immunoSEQ multiplex PCR, and its TCRdb copy is limited to in-frame clones, with some not included. The data contain roughly 220,000 clones, around 85% of them seen just once; the ten biggest clones take up about 1.7%. Source material: PBMCs. The receptors derive from a man between 45 and 60 years old in good health and CMV-seronegative.

This clone was detected only once. This rearrangement joins TRBV11-2 to TRBJ2-7, with unresolved D. Trimming removed 1 base from V and 3 bases from J, with 13 bases in between. CDR3 length equals 15 residues. The germline CDR1 and CDR2 sequences are SGHAT and FQNNGV. The CDR3 nucleotides are TGTGCCAGCAGCTTAGGGTTCGGTAGTTTCTACGAGCAGTACTTC. Translation: CASSLGFGSFYEQYF.

The gene calls are TRBV30 and TRBJ2-1, with D possibly matching TRBD2 (7 bases). Germline values: CDR1 GTSNPN, CDR2 SVGIG (reference sequence). This CDR3 region has 13 residues. The V and J ends lost 8 bases and 8 bases respectively, with 19 bases between them. CDR3 bases: TGTGCCCTGGGAGGGGGAAATTCCGATGAGCAGTTCTTC. Translating gives CALGGGNSDEQFF.

The chain couples TRBV19 to TRBJ2-1; TRBD2 aligns across 16 bases. In germline, CDR1 is LNHDA, CDR2 SQIVND (reference sequence). With V trimmed by 5 bases and J by 7 bases, 5 bases remained unmatched. The CDR3 has 16 residues. The CDR3 here is CASSPGTSGRANEQFF. The CDR3 DNA reads TGTGCCAGTAGTCCCGGGACTAGCGGGAGGGCGAATGAGCAGTTCTTC.

This clone was seen just once. This chain uses TRBV10-1 with TRBJ2-2; 12 bases line up with TRBD2. Trimming took 4 bases from V and 4 from J; bases not matched to a gene: 10. The length of the CDR3 is 18 residues. Germline CDR1 WNHNN, CDR2 SYGVQD (reference sequence). The CDR3 here is CASSAPSGRGRFTGELFF. The CDR3 DNA follows: TGCGCCAGCAGTGCGCCTAGCGGGAGGGGACGCTTCACCGGGGAGCTGTTTTTT.

In its sample, this clone was seen once. This sequence joins TRBV7-2 and TRBJ2-1; 7 bases align to TRBD2. Trimming cost V 6 bases and J 7 bases; bases outside gene matches: 6. CDR1 and CDR2 (germline): SGHTA, FQGNSA. The CDR3 consists of 13 residues. CDR3 region: CASSFGGWNEQFF. DNA of the CDR3: TGTGCCAGCAGTTTCGGGGGGTGGAATGAGCAGTTCTTC.

The chain has TRBV5-4 and TRBJ2-2, with 9 bases matching TRBD1. Germline values: CDR1 SGHNT, CDR2 YYREEE (reference sequence). The CDR3 is 14 residues long. V shed 4 bases, J shed 7 bases, and the junction held 5 bases outside the gene matches. The CDR3 reads CASSQGQGFGELFF. CDR3 nucleotide sequence: TGTGCCAGCAGCCAGGGACAGGGTTTCGGGGAGCTGTTTTTT.

This clone was seen only once. V usage is TRBV27 and J usage is TRBJ1-5; D is uncertain. V was clipped by 6 bases and J by 3 bases, with 9 bases between them. The CDR3 covers 13 residues. The germline gives CDR1 MNHEY, CDR2 SMNVEV (reference sequence). The CDR3 sequence: CASSDTLNQPQHF. The CDR3 nucleotides read TGTGCCAGCAGCGACACCCTCAATCAGCCCCAGCATTTT.

J is TRBJ2-7 and V is TRBV5-6; TRBD1 matches 8 bases. The V segment lost 3 bases and the J segment 1 base; nucleotides outside the gene matches: 6. Germline V gives CDR1 SGHDT, CDR2 YYEEEE. This CDR3 contains 15 residues. In DNA form, the CDR3 reads TGTGCCAGCAGCTCGACAGGGGCGAGGTCCTACGAGCAGTACTTC. This sequence encodes CASSSTGARSYEQYF. Variable domain in full (rest from reference TRBV5-6 and TRBJ2-7): DAGVTQSPTHLIKTRGQQVTLRCSPKSGHDTVSWYQQALGQGPQFIFQYYEEEERQRGNFPDRFSGHQFPNYSSELNVNALLLGDSALYLCASSSTGARSYEQYFGPGTRLTVT.

The table lists this clone with a count of one. The chain carries TRBV5-1 and TRBJ2-3; possible D gene TRBD2, 6 bases. V was shortened by 0 bases and J by 0 bases, with 8 bases between the two germline ends. The CDR3 runs to 15 residues. Germline-derived CDR1 and CDR2 are SGHRS and YFSETQ. The CDR3 is CASSLVAGSTDTQYF. The CDR3 DNA reads TGCGCCAGCAGCTTGGTGGCGGGGAGCACAGATACGCAGTATTTT.

The chain recombines TRBV7-9 with TRBJ1-5, with 8 bases fitting TRBD1. This CDR3 comprises 16 residues. The V gene end was trimmed by 3 bases and the J gene end by 5 bases; junction bases not matched to a gene: 9. Germline V gene sequence: CDR1 SEHNR, CDR2 FQNEAQ (reference sequence). CDR3 nucleotide sequence: TGTGCCAGCAGCTTCGGTGACAGGGGCAACCATCAGCCCCAGCATTTT. Translating it yields CASSFGDRGNHQPQHF.

The chain is built from TRBV2 and TRBJ1-5; TRBD1 is a possible D gene (5 bases). Germline V lookup: CDR1 SNHLY, CDR2 FYNNEI. V lost 6 bases to trimming and J lost 0 bases, with 24 bases between them. The CDR3 extends over 19 amino acids. As DNA, the CDR3 is TGTGCCAGCAGCGCTAGGGGAGGCCGCACCTCTTATAGCAATCAGCCCCAGCATTTT. It yields the protein CASSARGGRTSYSNQPQHF.

This clone was counted a few times. V and J are TRBV28 and TRBJ1-1, with unresolved D. V was trimmed by 7 bases and J by 0 bases, leaving 9 bases between them. The germline V gene has CDR1 MDHEN and CDR2 SYDVKM. The CDR3 sequence is 13 residues long. CDR3 residues: CASMPGMNTEAFF. The CDR3 DNA follows: TGTGCCAGCATGCCGGGGATGAACACTGAAGCTTTCTTT.

The chain employs TRBV12-5 and TRBJ1-5; TRBD1 might be the D (5 bases). V shed 6 bases and J shed 3 bases, with 12 bases lying between them. This CDR3 spans 14 amino acids. Germline V gives CDR1 LGHNT, CDR2 FRNRAP. The CDR3 coding sequence is TGTGCTAGTGGCATGGGGGGGTCCAATCAGCCCCAGCATTTT. Protein: CASGMGGSNQPQHF. The variable domain in full, completed from reference TRBV12-5 and TRBJ1-5, reads DARVTQTPRHKVTEMGQEVTMRCQPILGHNTVFWYRQTMMQGLELLAYFRNRAPLDDSGMPKDRFSAEMPDATLATLKIQPSEPRDSAVYFCASGMGGSNQPQHFGDGTRLSIL.

The rearrangement links TRBV5-6 to TRBJ2-2, with D possibly matching TRBD2 (7 bases). The CDR3 sequence is 17 residues long. The ends were cut back, 4 bases at V and 7 bases at J, with 23 bases in the middle. Germline V gene sequence: CDR1 SGHDT, CDR2 YYEEEE. DNA for the CDR3: TGTGCCAGCAGCCTAGGTCGGGGGGCTAGAGCTGGCGGGGAGCTGTTTTTT. It yields the protein CASSLGRGARAGGELFF.

This clone has more than one count but fewer than ten. Other DNA sequences from this sample encode an identical CDR3 as well. The genes are TRBV20-1 and TRBJ2-7; D gene unclear. The CDR3 loop spans 11 amino acids. V lost 1 base to trimming and J lost 3 bases, with 4 bases between them. Looked up from germline, CDR1 is DFQATT and CDR2 is SNEGSKA (reference sequence). The CDR3, as DNA: TGCAGTGCTAGAGTCAGCTACGAGCAGTACTTC. Protein sequence: CSARVSYEQYF.

This CDR3 is CSGTRDRGTGELFF. CDR3 bases: TGCAGCGGGACCCGGGACAGGGGCACCGGGGAGCTGTTTTTT. The rearrangement uses TRBV29-1 and TRBJ2-2; 10 bases map to TRBD1. CDR3 length: 14 amino acids. Germline-derived CDR1 and CDR2 are SQVTM and ANQGSEA. V shed 7 bases, J shed 4 bases, and the junction held 6 bases outside the gene matches.

Only a few counts were recorded for this clone. The rearrangement links TRBV2 to TRBJ2-3; TRBD2 agrees at 10 bases. This CDR3 region has 15 residues. Losses at the gene ends were 11 bases for V and 1 base for J; bases not matched to a gene: 9. Germline assignment: CDR1 SNHLY and CDR2 FYNNEI. For the CDR3, the DNA is TGTGCCTGCGGGGGAGCGGGAGGGGGCACAGATACGCAGTATTTT. Encoded protein: CACGGAGGGTDTQYF.

The rearrangement uses TRBV10-3 and TRBJ1-5, with TRBD1 as a possible D gene (6 bases). V dropped 0 bases and J dropped 7 bases, with 10 bases sitting between them. CDR1 ENHRY and CDR2 SYGVKD come from the germline V gene. The CDR3 totals 14 residues. The CDR3 reads CAISESRGRQPQHF. The CDR3 nucleotides read TGTGCCATCAGTGAGTCGCGGGGGCGGCAGCCCCAGCATTTT.

The J gene is TRBJ2-7, the V gene TRBV4-2; 7 bases map to TRBD1. The junction had 6 bases not matched to a gene; V was cut back by 4 bases and J by 0 bases. The germline gives CDR1 LGHNA, CDR2 YNFKEQ. The CDR3 spans 15 residues. The CDR3 coding sequence is TGTGCCAGCAGCCCCCGGGACAGAGGCTCCTACGAGCAGTACTTC. Protein: CASSPRDRGSYEQYF.

This chain uses TRBV27 with TRBJ1-6, with a weak D call TRBD1 (5 bases). CDR1 and CDR2 (germline): MNHEY, SMNVEV (reference sequence). The CDR3 consists of 17 residues. V was clipped by 5 bases and J by 7 bases, with 21 bases between them. The CDR3 region is CASSHTSSRALNSPLHF. The CDR3 DNA is TGTGCCAGCAGTCACACCTCTTCCAGGGCGCTCAATTCACCCCTCCACTTT.

This clone was detected a few times. V is TRBV5-1 and J is TRBJ1-2, with 7 nucleotides matching TRBD1. The CDR3 spans 14 residues. In germline, CDR1 is SGHRS, CDR2 YFSETQ. The V gene end was trimmed by 2 bases and the J gene end by 10 bases; junction bases not matched to a gene: 11. The CDR3 bases are TGCGCCAGCAGCTTCCAGGGAACAGGGACAGACTACACCTTC. It is translated as CASSFQGTGTDYTF.

V gene TRBV30 combines with J gene TRBJ1-2; a weak D match, TRBD1 (5 bases). Germline lookup yields CDR1 GTSNPN and CDR2 SVGIG (reference sequence). The CDR3 sequence is 15 residues long. V lost 1 base and J lost 5, with 17 bases in between. CDR3: CAWSDPGGGRYGYTF. Written as DNA, the CDR3 is TGTGCCTGGAGTGACCCGGGGGGGGGACGGTATGGCTACACCTTC.

This chain links TRBV5-4 with TRBJ2-1; D might be TRBD1 (6 bases). There are 16 residues in the CDR3. Deletions cut 4 bases from V and 4 bases from J, with 18 bases between. Germline loops: CDR1 SGHNT, CDR2 YYREEE (reference sequence). As DNA, the CDR3 is TGTGCCAGCAGCCCCGCGGGCAGGGGTTCTTACAATGAGCAGTTCTTC. Translating gives CASSPAGRGSYNEQFF.

This rearrangement joins TRBV5-1 to TRBJ1-1; a possible D gene is TRBD1 (5 bases). Germline CDR1 and CDR2: SGHRS and YFSETQ. The CDR3 spans 16 residues. V lost 6 bases and J 9 bases, leaving 27 bases between the germline ends. The CDR3 bases are TGCGCCAGCACGTCCGGTGCGGGACCAAGGGATGATCAAGCTTTCTTT. Translating gives CASTSGAGPRDDQAFF.

This clone has a handful of counts. This chain joins TRBV28 and TRBJ2-7, with D possibly matching TRBD2 (5 bases). Germline values: CDR1 MDHEN, CDR2 SYDVKM. Trimming removed 9 bases at V and 7 bases at J, with 13 bases between. The length of the CDR3 is 11 residues. Here the CDR3 DNA reads TGTGCCAGTACAGAGACGGGGGAGCAGTACTTC. It encodes CASTETGEQYF.